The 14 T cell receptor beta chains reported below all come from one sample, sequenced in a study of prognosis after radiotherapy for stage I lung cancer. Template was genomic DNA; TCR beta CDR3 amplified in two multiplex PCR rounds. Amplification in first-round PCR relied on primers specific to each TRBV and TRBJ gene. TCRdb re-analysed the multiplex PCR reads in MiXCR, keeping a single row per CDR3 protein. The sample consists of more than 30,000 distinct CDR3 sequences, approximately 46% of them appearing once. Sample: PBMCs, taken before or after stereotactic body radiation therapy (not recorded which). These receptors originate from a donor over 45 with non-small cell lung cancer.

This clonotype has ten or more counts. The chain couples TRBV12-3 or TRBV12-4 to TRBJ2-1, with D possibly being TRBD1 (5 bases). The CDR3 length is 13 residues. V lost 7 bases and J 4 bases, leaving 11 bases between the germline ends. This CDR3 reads CASNYDRYNEQFF. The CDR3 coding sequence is TGTGCCAGCAACTATGACAGATACAATGAGCAGTTCTTC.

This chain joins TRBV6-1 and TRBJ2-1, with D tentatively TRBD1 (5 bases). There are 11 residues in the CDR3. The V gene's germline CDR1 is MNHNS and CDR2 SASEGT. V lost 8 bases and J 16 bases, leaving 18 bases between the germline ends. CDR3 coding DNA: TGTGCCAGCGAGTTTCCGGCAGGGTATTTCTTC. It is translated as CASEFPAGYFF.

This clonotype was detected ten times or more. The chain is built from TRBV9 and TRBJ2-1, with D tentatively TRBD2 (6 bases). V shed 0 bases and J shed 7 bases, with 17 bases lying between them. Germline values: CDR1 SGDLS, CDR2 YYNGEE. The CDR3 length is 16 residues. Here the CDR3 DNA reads TGTGCCAGCAGCGTAGTTACGGGAGAGGGAAAGAATGAGCAGTTCTTC. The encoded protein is CASSVVTGEGKNEQFF.

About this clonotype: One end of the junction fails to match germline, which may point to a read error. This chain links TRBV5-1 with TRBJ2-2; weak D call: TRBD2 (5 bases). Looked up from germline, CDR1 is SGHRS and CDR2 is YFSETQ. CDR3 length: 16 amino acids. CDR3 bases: TGCGCCAGCAGCCCCCGTGGCCAGGTAAACACCGGGGATCTGTTTTTT. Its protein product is CASSPRGQVNTGDLFF.

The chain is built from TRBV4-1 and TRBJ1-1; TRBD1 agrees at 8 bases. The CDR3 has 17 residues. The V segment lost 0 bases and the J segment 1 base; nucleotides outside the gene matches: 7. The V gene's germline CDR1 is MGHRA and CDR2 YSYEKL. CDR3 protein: CASSQDFGQGWNTEAFF. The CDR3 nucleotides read TGCGCCAGCAGCCAAGATTTCGGACAGGGATGGAACACTGAAGCTTTCTTT.

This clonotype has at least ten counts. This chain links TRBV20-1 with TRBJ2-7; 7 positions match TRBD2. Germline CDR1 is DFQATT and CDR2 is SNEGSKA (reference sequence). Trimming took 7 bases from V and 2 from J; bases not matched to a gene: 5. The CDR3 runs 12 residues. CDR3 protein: CSVPGTTYEQYF. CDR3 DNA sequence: TGCAGTGTGCCGGGGACTACCTACGAGCAGTACTTC.

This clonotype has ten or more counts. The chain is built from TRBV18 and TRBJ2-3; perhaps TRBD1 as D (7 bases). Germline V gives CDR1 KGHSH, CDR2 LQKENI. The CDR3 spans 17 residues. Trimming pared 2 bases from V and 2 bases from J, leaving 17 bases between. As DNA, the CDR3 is TGTGCCAGCTCACCAGTAATGCCAGGGGGGCTCACAGATACGCAGTATTTT. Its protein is CASSPVMPGGLTDTQYF.

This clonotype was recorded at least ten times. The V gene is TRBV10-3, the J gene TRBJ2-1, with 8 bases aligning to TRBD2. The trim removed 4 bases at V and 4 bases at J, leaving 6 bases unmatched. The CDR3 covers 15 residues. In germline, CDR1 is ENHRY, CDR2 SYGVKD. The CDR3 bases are TGTGCCATCAGTGGTAATAGCGGGGATTACAATGAGCAGTTCTTC. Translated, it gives CAISGNSGDYNEQFF.

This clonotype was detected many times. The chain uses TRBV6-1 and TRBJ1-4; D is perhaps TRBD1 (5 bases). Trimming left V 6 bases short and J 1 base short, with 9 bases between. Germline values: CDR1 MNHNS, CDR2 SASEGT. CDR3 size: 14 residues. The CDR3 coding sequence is TGTGCCAGCAGCCTCGACAGAACTAATGAAAAACTGTTTTTT. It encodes CASSLDRTNEKLFF.

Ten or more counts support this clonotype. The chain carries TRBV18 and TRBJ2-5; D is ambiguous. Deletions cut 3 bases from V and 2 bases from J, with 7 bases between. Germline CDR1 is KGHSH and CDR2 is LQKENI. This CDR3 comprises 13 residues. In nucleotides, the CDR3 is TGTGCCAGCTCACCCCCCCAGCAAGAGACCCAGTACTTC. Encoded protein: CASSPPQQETQYF.

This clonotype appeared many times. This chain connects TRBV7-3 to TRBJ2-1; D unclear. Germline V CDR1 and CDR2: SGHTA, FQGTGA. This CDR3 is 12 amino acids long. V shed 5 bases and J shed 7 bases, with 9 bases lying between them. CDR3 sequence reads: CASSTGPNEQFF. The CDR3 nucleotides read TGTGCCAGCAGCACCGGACCAAATGAGCAGTTCTTC.

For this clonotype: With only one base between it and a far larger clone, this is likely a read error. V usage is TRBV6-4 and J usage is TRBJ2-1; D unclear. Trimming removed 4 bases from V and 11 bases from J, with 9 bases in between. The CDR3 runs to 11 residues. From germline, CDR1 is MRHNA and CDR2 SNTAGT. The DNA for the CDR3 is TGTGCCAGCAGTGGGTACCGTCAGCAGTTCTTC. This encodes CASSGYRQQFF.

The CDR3 loop is CASSLEPYSYTF. DNA of the CDR3: TGTGCCAGCAGTTTAGAACCTTATAGCTACACCTTC. The chain joins TRBV12-3 or TRBV12-4 to TRBJ1-2, with D unclear. The CDR3 extends over 12 amino acids. V was trimmed by 1 base and J by 9 bases, leaving 9 bases between them.

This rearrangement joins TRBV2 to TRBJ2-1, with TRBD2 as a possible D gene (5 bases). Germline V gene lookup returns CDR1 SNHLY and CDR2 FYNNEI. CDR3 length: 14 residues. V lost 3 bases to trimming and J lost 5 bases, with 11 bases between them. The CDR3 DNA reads TGTGCCAGCAGTGAGAGGGTTCTCGACAATGAGCAGTTCTTC. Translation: CASSERVLDNEQFF.